This TCR beta chain comes out of a study of vaccination and CD4 T cells after COVID-19. Treatment described: roughly ten-day PBMC culture with coronavirus spike peptide pools or control peptides (ViraFEST assay). This clonotype was counted only a few times. Its antigen is not known. Oncomine TCR Beta short-read sequencing was applied to DNA from cultured CD4+ T cells. One entry per CDR3 protein results from TCRdb running MiXCR on the PCR reads. The sample lists approximately 15,000 distinct CDR3 sequences, roughly 30% occurring once. Looked up from germline, CDR1 is MDHEN and CDR2 is SYDVKM. Trimming took off 1 base at V and 1 base at J, with 10 bases between the two ends. This CDR3 contains 15 residues.

The source of this sequence is a human donor with COVID-19. Sequencing was carried out using cultured CD4+ T cells from blood. The V gene is TRBV28, the J gene TRBJ1-1; D is undetermined. The CDR3 region is CASSLSGVRNTEAFF. The DNA of the CDR3 is TGTGCCAGCAGTTTATCGGGTGTAAGGAACACTGAAGCTTTCTTT.